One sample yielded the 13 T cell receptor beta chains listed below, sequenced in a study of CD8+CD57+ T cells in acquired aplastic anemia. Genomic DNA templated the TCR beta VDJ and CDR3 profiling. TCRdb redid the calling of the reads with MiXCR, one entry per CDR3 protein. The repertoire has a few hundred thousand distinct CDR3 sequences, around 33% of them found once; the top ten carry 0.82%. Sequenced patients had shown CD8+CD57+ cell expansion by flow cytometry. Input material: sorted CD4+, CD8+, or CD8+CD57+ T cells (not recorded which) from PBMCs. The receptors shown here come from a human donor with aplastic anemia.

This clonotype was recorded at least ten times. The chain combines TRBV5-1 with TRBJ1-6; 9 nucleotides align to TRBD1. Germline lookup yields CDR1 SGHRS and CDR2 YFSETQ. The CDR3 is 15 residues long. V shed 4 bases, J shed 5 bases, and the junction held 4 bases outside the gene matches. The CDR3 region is CASSRRTGDNSPLHF. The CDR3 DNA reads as TGCGCCAGCAGCCGTCGGACAGGGGATAATTCACCCCTCCACTTT.

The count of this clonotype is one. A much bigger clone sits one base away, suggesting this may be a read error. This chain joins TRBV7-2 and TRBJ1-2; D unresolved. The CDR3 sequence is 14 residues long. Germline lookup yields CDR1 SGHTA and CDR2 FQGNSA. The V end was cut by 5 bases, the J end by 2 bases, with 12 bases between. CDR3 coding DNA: TGTACCAGCAGCCAAGGCCCCGGCAACTATGGCTACACCTTC. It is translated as CTSSQGPGNYGYTF.

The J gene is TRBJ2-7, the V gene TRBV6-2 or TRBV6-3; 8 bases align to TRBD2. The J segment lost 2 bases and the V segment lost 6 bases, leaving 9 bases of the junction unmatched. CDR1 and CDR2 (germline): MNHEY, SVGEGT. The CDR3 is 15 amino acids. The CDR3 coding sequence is TGTGCCAGCAGCCGCCGGCGGGGGGCAACCTACGAGCAGTACTTC. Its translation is CASSRRRGATYEQYF.

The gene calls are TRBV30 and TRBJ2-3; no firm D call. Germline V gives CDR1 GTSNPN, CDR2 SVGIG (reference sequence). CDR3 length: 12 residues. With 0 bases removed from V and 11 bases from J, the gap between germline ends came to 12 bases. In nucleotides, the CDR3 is TGTGCCTGGAGTGTGGTGGGCGTTGGGCAGTATTTT. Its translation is CAWSVVGVGQYF.

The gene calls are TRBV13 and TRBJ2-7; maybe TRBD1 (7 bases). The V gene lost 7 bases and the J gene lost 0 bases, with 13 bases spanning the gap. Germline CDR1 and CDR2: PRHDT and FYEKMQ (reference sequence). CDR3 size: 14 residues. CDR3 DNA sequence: TGTGCCAGCACCAGGGGGGTAAACTCCTACGAGCAGTACTTC. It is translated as CASTRGVNSYEQYF.

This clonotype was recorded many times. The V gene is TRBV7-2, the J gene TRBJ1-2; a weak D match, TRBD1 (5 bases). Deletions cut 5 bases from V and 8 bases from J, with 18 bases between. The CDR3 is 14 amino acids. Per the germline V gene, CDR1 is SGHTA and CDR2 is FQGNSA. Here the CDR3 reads CASSPPPRVTGYTF. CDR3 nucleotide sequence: TGTGCCAGCAGCCCCCCCCCCAGGGTTACGGGCTACACCTTC.

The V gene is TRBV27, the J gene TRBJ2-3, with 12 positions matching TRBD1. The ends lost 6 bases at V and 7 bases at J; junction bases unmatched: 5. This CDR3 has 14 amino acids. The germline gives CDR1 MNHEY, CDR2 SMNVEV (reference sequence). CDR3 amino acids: CASRGQGAANTQYF. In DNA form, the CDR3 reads TGTGCCAGCAGGGGACAGGGGGCGGCAAATACGCAGTATTTT.

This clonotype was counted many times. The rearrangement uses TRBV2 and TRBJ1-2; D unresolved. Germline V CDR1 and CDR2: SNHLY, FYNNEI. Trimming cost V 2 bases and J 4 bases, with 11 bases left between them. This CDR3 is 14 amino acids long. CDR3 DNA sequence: TGTGCCAGCAGTGAATTGGCAGAAAGCTATGGCTACACCTTC. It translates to CASSELAESYGYTF.

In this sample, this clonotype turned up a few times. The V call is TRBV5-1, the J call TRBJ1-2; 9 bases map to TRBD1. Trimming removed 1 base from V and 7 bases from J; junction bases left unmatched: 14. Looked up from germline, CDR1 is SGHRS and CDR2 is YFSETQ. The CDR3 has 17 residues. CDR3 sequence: CASSLSIPGQGAIGYTF. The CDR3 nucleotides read TGCGCCAGCAGCTTGTCCATTCCGGGACAGGGAGCTATTGGCTACACCTTC.

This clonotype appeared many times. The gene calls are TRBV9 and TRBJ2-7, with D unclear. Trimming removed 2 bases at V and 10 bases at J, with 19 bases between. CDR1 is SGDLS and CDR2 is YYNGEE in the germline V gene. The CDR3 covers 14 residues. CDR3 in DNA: TGTGCCAGCAGCGTCGATGCGACGCCGGATGTACAGTACTTC. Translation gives CASSVDATPDVQYF.

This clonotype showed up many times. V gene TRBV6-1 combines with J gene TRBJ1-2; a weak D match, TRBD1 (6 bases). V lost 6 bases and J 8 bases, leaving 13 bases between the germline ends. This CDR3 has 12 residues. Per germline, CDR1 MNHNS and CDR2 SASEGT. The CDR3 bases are TGTGCCAGCAGGCAAATAGGGGGAGGCTACACCTTC. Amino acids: CASRQIGGGYTF.

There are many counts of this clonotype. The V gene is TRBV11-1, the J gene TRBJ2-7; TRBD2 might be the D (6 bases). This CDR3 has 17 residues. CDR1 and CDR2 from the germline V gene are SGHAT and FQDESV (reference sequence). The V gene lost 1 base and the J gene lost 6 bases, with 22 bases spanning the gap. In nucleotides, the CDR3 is TGTGCCAGCAGCTTAGGATTAGCGGAGACCAGCCCTTCCGAGCAGTACTTC. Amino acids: CASSLGLAETSPSEQYF.

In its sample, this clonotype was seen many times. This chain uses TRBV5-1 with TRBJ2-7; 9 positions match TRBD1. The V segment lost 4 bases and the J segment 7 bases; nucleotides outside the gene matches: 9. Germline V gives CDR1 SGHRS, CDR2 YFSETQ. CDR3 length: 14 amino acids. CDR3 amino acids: CASSGGTGLDEQYF. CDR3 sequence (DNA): TGCGCCAGCAGCGGTGGGACAGGGTTGGATGAGCAGTACTTC. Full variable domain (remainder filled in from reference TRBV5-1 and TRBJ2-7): KAGVTQTPRYLIKTRGQQVTLSCSPISGHRSVSWYQQTPGQGLQFLFEYFSETQRNKGNFPGRFSGRQFSNSRSEMNVSTLELGDSALYLCASSGGTGLDEQYFGPGTRLTVT.